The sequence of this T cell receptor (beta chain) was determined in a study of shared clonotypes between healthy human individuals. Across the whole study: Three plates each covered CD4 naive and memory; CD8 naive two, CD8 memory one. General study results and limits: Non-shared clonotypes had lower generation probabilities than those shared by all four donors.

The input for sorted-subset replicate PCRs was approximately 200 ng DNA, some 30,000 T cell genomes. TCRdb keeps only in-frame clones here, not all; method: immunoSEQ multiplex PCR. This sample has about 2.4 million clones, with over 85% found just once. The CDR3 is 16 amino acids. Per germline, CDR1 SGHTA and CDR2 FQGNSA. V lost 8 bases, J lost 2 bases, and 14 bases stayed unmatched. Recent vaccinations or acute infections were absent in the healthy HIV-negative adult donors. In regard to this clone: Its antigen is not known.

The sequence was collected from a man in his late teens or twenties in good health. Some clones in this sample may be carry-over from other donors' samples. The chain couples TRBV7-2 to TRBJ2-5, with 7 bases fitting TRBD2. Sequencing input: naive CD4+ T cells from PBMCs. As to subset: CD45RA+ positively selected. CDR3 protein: CASARTVGREQETQYF. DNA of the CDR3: TGTGCCAGCGCCCGGACCGTAGGGCGGGAGCAAGAGACCCAGTACTTC.